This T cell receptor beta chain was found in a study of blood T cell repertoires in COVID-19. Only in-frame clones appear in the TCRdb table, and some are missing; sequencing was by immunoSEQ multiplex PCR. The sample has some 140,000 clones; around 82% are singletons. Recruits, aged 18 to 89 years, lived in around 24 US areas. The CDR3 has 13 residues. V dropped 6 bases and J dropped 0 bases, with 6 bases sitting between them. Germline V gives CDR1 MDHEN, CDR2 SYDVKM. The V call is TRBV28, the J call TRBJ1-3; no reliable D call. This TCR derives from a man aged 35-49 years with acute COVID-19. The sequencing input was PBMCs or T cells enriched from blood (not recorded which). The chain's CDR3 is CASRTSSGNTIYF. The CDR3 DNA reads TGTGCCAGCAGGACAAGCTCTGGAAACACCATATATTTT.